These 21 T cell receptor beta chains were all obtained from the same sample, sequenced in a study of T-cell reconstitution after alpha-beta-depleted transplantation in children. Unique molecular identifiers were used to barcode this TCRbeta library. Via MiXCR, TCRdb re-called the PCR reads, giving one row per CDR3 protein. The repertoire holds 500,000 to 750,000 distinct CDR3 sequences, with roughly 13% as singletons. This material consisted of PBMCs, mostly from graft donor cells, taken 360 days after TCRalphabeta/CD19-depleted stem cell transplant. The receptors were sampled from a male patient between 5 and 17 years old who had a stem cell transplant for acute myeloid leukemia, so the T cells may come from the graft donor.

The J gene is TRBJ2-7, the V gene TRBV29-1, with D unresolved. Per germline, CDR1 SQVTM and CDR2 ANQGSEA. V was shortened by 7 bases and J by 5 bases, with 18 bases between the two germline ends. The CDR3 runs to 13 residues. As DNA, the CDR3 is TGCAGCGCCTCATCCCCCCTTAGGAACGAGCAGTACTTC. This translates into CSASSPLRNEQYF.

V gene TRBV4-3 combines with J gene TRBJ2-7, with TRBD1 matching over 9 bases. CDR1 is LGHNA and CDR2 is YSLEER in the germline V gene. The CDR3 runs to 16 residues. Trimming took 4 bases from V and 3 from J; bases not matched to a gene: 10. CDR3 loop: CASSRLPGQGLYEQYF. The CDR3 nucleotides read TGCGCCAGCAGCCGACTCCCGGGACAGGGTCTCTACGAGCAGTACTTC.

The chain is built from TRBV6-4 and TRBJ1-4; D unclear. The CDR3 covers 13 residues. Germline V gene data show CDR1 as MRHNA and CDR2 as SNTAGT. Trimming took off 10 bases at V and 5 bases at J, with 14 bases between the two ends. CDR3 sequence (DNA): TGTGCCACCCGGCGGGCCCCAAATGAAAAACTGTTTTTT. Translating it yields CATRRAPNEKLFF.

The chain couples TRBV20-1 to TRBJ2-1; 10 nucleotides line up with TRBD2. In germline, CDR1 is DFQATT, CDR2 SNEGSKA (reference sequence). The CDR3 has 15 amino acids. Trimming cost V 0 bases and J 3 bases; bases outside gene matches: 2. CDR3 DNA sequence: TGCAGTGCTAGAGATTGGACTAGCGGCTACAATGAGCAGTTCTTC. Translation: CSARDWTSGYNEQFF.

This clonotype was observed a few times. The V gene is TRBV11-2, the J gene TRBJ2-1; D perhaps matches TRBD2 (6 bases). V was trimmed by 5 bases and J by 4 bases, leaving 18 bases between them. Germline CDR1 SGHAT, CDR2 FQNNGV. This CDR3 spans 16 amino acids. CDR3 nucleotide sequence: TGTGCCAGCAGCCTTAGGAGGGGCGGCTATTACAATGAGCAGTTCTTC. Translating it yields CASSLRRGGYYNEQFF.

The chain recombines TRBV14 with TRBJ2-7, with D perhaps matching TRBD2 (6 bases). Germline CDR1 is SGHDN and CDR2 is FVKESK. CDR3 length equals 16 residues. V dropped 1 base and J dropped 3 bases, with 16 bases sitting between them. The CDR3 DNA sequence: TGTGCCAGCAGCCAAGGAGGTCGGGAGAGGGGCTACGAGCAGTACTTC. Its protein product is CASSQGGRERGYEQYF.

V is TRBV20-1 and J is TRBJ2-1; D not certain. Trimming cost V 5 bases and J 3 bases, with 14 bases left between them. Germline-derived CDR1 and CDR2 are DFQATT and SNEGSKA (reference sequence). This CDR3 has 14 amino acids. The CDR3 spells CSAPPQLLYNEQFF. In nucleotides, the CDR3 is TGCAGTGCTCCCCCCCAACTTCTCTACAATGAGCAGTTCTTC.

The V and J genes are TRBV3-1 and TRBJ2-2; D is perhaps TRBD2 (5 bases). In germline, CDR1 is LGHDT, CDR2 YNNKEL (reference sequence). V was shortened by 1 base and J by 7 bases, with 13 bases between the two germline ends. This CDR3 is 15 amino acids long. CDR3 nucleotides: TGTGCCAGCAGCCAAGGTGTCTCACGGGGCGGGGAGCTGTTTTTT. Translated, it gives CASSQGVSRGGELFF.

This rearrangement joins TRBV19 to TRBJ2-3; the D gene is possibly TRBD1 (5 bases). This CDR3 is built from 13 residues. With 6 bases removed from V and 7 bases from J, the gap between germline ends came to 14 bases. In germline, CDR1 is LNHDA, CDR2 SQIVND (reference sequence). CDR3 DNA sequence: TGTGCCAGTAGGGACAAAAACCTCAATACGCAGTATTTT. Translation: CASRDKNLNTQYF.

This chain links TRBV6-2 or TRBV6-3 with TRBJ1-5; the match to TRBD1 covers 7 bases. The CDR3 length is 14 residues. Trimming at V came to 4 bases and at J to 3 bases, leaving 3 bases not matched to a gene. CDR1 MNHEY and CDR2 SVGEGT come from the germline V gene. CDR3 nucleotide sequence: TGTGCCAGCAGTTGGCAGGGGGACAATCAGCCCCAGCATTTT. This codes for CASSWQGDNQPQHF.

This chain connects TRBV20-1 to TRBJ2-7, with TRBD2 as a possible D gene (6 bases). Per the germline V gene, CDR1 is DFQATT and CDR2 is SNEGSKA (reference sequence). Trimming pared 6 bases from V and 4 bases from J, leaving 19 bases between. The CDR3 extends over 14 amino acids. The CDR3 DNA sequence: TGCAGTGCCATCGGCGGAGGGAGACTTTACGAGCAGTACTTC. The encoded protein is CSAIGGGRLYEQYF.

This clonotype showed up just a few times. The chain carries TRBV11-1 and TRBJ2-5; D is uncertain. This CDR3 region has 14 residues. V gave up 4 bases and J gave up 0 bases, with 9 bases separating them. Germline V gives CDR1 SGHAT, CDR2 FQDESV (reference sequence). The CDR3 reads CASSYGKDQETQYF. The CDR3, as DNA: TGTGCCAGCAGCTACGGTAAAGACCAAGAGACCCAGTACTTC.

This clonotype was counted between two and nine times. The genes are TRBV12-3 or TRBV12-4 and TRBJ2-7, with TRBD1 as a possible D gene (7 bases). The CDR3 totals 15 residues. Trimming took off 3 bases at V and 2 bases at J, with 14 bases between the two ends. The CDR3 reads CASSFGQGGPYEQYF. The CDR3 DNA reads TGTGCCAGCAGTTTTGGTCAGGGGGGCCCCTACGAGCAGTACTTC.

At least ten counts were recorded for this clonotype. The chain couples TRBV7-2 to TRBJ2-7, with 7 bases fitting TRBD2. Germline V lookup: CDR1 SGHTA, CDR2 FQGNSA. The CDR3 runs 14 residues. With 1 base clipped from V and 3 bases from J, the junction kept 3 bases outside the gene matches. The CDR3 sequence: CASSLGGGFYEQYF. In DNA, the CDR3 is TGTGCCAGCAGCTTAGGGGGGGGTTTCTACGAGCAGTACTTC.

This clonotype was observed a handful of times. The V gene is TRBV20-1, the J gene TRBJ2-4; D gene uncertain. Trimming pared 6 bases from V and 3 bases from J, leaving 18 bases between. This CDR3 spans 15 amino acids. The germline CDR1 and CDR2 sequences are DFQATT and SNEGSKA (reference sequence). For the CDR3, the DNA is TGCAGTGCCCAGCAGCGAACCGACGGCAAAAACATTCAGTACTTC. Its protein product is CSAQQRTDGKNIQYF.

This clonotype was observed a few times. CDR3 residues: CASSLTSGSLNTGELFF. CDR3 DNA sequence: TGTGCCAGCAGCTTAACTAGCGGGAGCCTAAACACCGGGGAGCTGTTTTTT. The genes are TRBV11-1 and TRBJ2-2, with TRBD2 matching 11 bases. Germline CDR1 is SGHAT and CDR2 is FQDESV (reference sequence). This CDR3 is 17 amino acids long. Trimming cost V 2 bases and J 2 bases; bases outside gene matches: 4.

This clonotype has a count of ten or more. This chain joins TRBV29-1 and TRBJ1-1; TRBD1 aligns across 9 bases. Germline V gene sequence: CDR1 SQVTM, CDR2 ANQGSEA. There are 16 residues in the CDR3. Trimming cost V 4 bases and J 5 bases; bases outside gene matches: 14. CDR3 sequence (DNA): TGCAGCGTTGGGTATGTAGGGGGACAGGGAAAAACTGAAGCTTTCTTT. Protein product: CSVGYVGGQGKTEAFF.

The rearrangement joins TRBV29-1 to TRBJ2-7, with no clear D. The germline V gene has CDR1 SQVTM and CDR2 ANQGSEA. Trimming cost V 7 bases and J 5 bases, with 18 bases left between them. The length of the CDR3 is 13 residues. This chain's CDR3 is CSGAVERFHEQYF. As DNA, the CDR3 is TGCAGCGGGGCGGTTGAGCGATTCCACGAGCAGTACTTC.

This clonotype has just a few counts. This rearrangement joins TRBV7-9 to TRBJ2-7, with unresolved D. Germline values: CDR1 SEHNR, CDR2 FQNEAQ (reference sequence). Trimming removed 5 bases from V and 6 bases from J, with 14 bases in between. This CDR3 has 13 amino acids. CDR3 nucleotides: TGTGCCAGCAGCCCTTCAACAAGATCCGAGCAGTACTTC. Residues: CASSPSTRSEQYF.

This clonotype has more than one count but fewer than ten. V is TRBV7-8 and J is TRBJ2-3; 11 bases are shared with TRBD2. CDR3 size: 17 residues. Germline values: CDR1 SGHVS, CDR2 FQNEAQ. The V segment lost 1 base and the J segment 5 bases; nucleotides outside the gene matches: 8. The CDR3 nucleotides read TGTGCCAGCAGCTTAGTACTAGCGGGAGTCTCGAAAGATACGCAGTATTTT. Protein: CASSLVLAGVSKDTQYF.

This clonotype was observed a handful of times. The CDR3 region is CASSPRATLQYEQYF. In DNA, the CDR3 is TGTGCCAGCTCACCCCGGGCGACGCTACAGTACGAGCAGTACTTC. This chain uses TRBV18 with TRBJ2-7, with D unresolved. This CDR3 has 15 amino acids. Trimming left V 3 bases short and J 4 bases short, with 16 bases between. CDR1 is KGHSH and CDR2 is LQKENI in the germline V gene.